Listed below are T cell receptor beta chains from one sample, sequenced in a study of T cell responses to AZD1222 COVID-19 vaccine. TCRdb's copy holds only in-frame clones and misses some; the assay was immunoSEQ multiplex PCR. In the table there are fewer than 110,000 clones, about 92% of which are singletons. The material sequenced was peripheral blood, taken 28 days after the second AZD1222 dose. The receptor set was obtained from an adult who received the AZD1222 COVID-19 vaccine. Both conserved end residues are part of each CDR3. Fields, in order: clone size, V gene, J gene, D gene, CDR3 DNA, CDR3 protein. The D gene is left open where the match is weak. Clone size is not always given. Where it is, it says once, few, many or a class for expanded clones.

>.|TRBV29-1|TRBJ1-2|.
TGCAGCGTAGGACAGTCCCGCGGAGGCTACACCTTC
CSVGQSRGGYTF
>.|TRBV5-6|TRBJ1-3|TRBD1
TGTGCCAGCAGCCGACAGGGCCGGAACACCATATATTTT
CASSRQGRNTIYF
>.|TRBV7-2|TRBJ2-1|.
TGTGCCAGCAGCTTAGGCGTAGCATATGAGCAGTTCTTC
CASSLGVAYEQFF
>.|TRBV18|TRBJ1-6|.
TGTGCCAGCTCACCCAGGTCGATCTCTCCAAATTCACCCCTCCACTTT
CASSPRSISPNSPLHF
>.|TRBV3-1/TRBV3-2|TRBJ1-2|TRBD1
TGTGCCAGCAGCCAAGTCGCGACAGGGGCGAGCTACACCTTC
CASSQVATGASYTF
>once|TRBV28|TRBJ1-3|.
TGTGCCAGCAGTCGGGGGACACTAAACACCATATATTTT
CASSRGTLNTIYF
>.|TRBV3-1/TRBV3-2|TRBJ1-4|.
TGTGCCAGCAGCCGCCGGGACGGCAATGAAAAACTGTTTTTT
CASSRRDGNEKLFF
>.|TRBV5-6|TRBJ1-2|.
TGTGCCAGCAGCTTGGAACAGGCCGGCTACACCTTC
CASSLEQAGYTF
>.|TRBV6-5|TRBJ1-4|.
TGTGCCAGCAGGGGAGCAACTAATGAAAAACTGTTTTTT
CASRGATNEKLFF
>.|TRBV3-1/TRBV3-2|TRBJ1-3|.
TGTGCCAGCAGCCAATACTTGAAAAACACCATATATTTT
CASSQYLKNTIYF
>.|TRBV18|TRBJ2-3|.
TGTGCCAGCTCAGATCTCCCCATCAGTACGCAGTATTTT
CASSDLPISTQYF
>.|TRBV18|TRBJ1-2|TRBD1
TGTGCCAGCTCACCATTGGACAGGGGATATGGCTACACCTTC
CASSPLDRGYGYTF
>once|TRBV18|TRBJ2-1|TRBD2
TGTGCCAGCTCACCACCTTGGGGGGGTGAGCAGTTCTTC
CASSPPWGGEQFF
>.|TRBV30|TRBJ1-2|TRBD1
TGTGCCTGGTCCCTCCTCTTGGGACAGGGACATGGCTACACCTTC
CAWSLLLGQGHGYTF
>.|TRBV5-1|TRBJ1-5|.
TGCGCCAGCAGCTTGGGGGGGACCTTGAATCAGCCCCAGCATTTT
CASSLGGTLNQPQHF
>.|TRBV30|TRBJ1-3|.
TGTGCCTGGAGTCCCCCAAGGAACACCATATATTTT
CAWSPPRNTIYF
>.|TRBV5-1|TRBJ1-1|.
TGCGCCAGCAGCCTGGATTGGACAAAGAACACTGAAGCTTTCTTT
CASSLDWTKNTEAFF
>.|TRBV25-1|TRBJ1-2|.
TGTGCCAGCAGTGAGGAAGGGACACTGATACTTCGGGATGGCTACACCTTC
CASSEEGTLILRDGYTF